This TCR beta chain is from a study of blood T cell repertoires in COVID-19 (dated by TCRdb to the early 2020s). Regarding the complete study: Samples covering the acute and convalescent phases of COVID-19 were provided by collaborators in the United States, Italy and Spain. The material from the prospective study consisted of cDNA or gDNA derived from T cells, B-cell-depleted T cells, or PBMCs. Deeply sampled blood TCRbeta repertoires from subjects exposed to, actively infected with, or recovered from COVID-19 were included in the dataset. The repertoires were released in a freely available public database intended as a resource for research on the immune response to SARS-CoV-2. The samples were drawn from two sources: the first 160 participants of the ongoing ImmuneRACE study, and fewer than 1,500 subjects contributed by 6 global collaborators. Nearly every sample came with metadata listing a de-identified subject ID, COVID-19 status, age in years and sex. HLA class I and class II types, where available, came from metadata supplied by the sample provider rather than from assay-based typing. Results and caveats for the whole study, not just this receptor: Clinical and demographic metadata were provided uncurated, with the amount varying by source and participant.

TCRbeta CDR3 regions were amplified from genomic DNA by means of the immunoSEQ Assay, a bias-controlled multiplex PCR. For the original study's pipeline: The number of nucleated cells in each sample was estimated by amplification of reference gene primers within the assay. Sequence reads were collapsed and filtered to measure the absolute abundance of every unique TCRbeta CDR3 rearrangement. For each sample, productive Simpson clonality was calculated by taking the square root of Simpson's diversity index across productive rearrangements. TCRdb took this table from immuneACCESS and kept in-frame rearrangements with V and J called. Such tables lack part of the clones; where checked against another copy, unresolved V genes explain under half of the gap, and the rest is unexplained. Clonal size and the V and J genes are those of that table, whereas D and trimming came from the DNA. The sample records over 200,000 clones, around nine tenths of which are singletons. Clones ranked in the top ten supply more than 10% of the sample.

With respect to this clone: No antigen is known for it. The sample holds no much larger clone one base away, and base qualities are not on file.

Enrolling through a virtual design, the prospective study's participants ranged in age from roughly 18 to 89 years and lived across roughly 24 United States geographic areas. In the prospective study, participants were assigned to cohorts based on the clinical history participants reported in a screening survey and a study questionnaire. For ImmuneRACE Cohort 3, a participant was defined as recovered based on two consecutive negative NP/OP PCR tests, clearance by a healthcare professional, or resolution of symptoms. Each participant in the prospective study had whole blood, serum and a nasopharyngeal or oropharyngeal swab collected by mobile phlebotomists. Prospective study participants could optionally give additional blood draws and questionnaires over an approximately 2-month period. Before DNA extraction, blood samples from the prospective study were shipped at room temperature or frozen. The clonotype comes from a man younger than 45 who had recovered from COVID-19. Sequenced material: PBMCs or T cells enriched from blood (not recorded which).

At the DNA level, the sequence is TGTGCCAGCAGCTGGGGAACAGGGGTTTATTCACCCCTCCACTTT. Translated, it gives CASSWGTGVYSPLHF. The sequence joins TRBV5-6 to TRBJ1-6, and TRBD1 aligns with 7 junction nucleotides. Trimming removed 3 bases from V and 8 bases from J; the gene matches leave 8 bases unexplained. From its cysteine to its phenylalanine, the CDR3 spans 15 amino acids. Just the 45-base CDR3 DNA is kept, in frame starting at base 1. From a lookup of the germline V gene, CDR1 and CDR2 are SGHDT and YYEEEE.